This T cell receptor beta chain derives from a study of shared clonotypes between healthy human individuals. CDR3 length: 13 amino acids. Germline values: CDR1 MNHEY, CDR2 SMNVEV (reference sequence). Trimming took 0 bases from V and 4 from J, leaving 4 bases between them. CD45RO-negative CD8 cells positively selected for CCR7 made up the naive population, which excluded terminally differentiated effector memory CD45RA+ cells. There were no recent acute infections or vaccinations among the donors, who were healthy HIV-negative adults. This clone occurred a few times. Its antigen is unidentified. This specimen includes other DNA sequences encoding the same CDR3. Points from the study as a whole: Exclusively blood specimens were collected; tissue repertoires likely differ. Clonotype sharing among donors was expected to depend on sequencing depth.

Original data processing: Filtering differed since immunoSEQ provided only junctions, with no quality scores. Sequenced by immunoSEQ multiplex PCR; TCRdb stores in-frame clones only, minus some. V and J calls and clone size are as listed in that table; D and trimming were resolved from the DNA. The data contain around 620,000 clones, approximately 95% of them singletons. The source material was naive CD8+ T cells sorted from blood. The chain joins TRBV27 to TRBJ1-5; D is undetermined. The receptor was isolated from a woman in her twenties or thirties in good health. In nucleotides, the CDR3 is TGTGCCAGCAGTTTATCGGGGAATCAGCCCCAGCATTTT. This gives the protein CASSLSGNQPQHF.